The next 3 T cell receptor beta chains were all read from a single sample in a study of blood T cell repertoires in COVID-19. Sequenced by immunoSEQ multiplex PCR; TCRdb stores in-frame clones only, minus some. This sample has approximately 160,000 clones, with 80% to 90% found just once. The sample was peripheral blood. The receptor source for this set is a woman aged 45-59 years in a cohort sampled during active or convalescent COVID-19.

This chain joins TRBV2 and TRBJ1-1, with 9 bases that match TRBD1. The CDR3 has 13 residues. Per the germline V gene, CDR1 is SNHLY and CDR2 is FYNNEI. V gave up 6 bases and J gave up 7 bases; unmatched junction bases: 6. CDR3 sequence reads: CASRDRTGVEAFF. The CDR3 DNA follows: TGTGCCAGCAGGGACCGGACAGGGGTTGAAGCTTTCTTT.

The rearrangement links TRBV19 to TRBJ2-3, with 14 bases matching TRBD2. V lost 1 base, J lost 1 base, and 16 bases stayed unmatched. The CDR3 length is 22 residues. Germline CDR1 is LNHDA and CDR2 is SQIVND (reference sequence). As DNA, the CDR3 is TGTGCCAGTAGTATAGGCTTAAGACTAGCGGGGGGGCGCACCTACCGCACAGATACGCAGTATTTT. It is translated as CASSIGLRLAGGRTYRTDTQYF.

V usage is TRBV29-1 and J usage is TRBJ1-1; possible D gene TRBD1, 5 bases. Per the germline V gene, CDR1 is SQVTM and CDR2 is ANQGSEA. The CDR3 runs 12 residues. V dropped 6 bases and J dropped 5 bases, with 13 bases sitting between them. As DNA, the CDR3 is TGCAGCGTAAATCAGGGTCCTACTGAAGCTTTCTTT. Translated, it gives CSVNQGPTEAFF. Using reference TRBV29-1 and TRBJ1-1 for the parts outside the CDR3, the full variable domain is SAVISQKPSRDICQRGTSLTIQCQVDSQVTMMFWYRQQPGQSLTLIATANQGSEATYESGFVIDKFPISRPNLTFSTLTVSNMSPEDSSIYLCSVNQGPTEAFFGQGTRLTVV.